This T cell receptor beta chain came from a study of blood T cell repertoires in COVID-19. Under the authors' procedure: Quantification of nucleated cells was approximated via reference gene primer amplification. The repertoire was sequenced with immunoSEQ multiplex PCR; TCRdb's copy has only in-frame clones and lacks some. The V and J calls and clone size come from that table; D and trimming were worked out from the DNA. The data hold 60,000 to 65,000 clones, with around 80% observed a single time. The V and J ends lost 4 bases and 1 base respectively, with 11 bases between them. The CDR3 consists of 14 residues. Germline V gene sequence: CDR1 SGHRS, CDR2 YFSETQ. Enrollment of patients from Seattle took place during active infection, with longitudinal follow-up.

The rearrangement links TRBV5-1 to TRBJ2-5; tentatively, D is TRBD2 (6 bases). This TCR was recovered from a man in his sixties with COVID-19, enrolled during active disease. Sequencing input: peripheral blood. CDR3 sequence reads: CASSPSGSQETQYF. The CDR3 DNA reads as TGCGCCAGCAGCCCCAGCGGGTCCCAAGAGACCCAGTACTTC.